The 4 T cell receptor beta chains listed next were all sequenced from one sample in a study of OX40 agonist ivuxolimab in advanced cancers. The table came from immunoSEQ multiplex PCR; TCRdb's copy has only in-frame clones and leaves some out. This sample has 120,000 or so clones, with approximately 90% found just once. The sample was CD4+ or CD8+ T cells sorted from blood, taken in a trial of the OX40 agonist ivuxolimab. The receptor source for this set is an adult with an advanced solid tumor such as melanoma, head and neck, liver or kidney cancer.

The V call is TRBV19, the J call TRBJ2-5; 8 bases are a match to TRBD2. Germline V CDR1 and CDR2: LNHDA, SQIVND (reference sequence). The CDR3 runs 16 residues. V lost 4 bases to trimming and J lost 2 bases; unmatched junction nucleotides: 9. For the CDR3, the DNA is TGTGCCAGTAGTACCCGACTAGCGACTATACAAGAGACCCAGTACTTC. It encodes CASSTRLATIQETQYF.

V and J are TRBV9 and TRBJ2-2; weak D call: TRBD1 (6 bases). Trimming left V 0 bases short and J 5 bases short, with 8 bases between. This CDR3 has 14 amino acids. The V gene's germline CDR1 is SGDLS and CDR2 YYNGEE. CDR3 protein: CASSVERGTGELFF. CDR3 bases: TGTGCCAGCAGCGTAGAAAGGGGGACCGGGGAGCTGTTTTTT. Together with reference TRBV9 and TRBJ2-2, the CDR3 gives the full variable domain: DSGVTQTPKHLITATGQRVTLRCSPRSGDLSVYWYQQSLDQGLQFLIQYYNGEERAKGNILERFSAQQFPDLHSELNLSSLELGDSALYFCASSVERGTGELFFGEGSRLTVL.

This clone has just a few counts. The chain links TRBV7-2 to TRBJ2-5; 7 bases fit TRBD1. Germline V CDR1 and CDR2: SGHTA, FQGNSA. CDR3 length equals 15 residues. Losses at the gene ends were 4 bases for V and 5 bases for J; bases not matched to a gene: 10. Here the CDR3 DNA reads TGTGCCAGCAGCTCCCTGACAGGGTTAGCTGAGACCCAGTACTTC. Protein: CASSSLTGLAETQYF. Complete variable domain (other parts from reference TRBV7-2 and TRBJ2-5): GAGVSQSPSNKVTEKGKDVELRCDPISGHTALYWYRQSLGQGLEFLIYFQGNSAPDKSGLPSDRFSAERTGGSVSTLTIQRTQQEDSAVYLCASSSLTGLAETQYFGPGTRLLVL.

The V and J genes are TRBV6-1 and TRBJ2-7; 11 bases align to TRBD2. This CDR3 is 14 amino acids long. The germline V gene has CDR1 MNHNS and CDR2 SASEGT. The V gene end was trimmed by 6 bases and the J gene end by 5 bases; junction bases not matched to a gene: 6. The CDR3 nucleotides read TGTGCCAGCAGCCTAGCGGGAGGAACCAACGAGCAGTACTTC. It yields the protein CASSLAGGTNEQYF.